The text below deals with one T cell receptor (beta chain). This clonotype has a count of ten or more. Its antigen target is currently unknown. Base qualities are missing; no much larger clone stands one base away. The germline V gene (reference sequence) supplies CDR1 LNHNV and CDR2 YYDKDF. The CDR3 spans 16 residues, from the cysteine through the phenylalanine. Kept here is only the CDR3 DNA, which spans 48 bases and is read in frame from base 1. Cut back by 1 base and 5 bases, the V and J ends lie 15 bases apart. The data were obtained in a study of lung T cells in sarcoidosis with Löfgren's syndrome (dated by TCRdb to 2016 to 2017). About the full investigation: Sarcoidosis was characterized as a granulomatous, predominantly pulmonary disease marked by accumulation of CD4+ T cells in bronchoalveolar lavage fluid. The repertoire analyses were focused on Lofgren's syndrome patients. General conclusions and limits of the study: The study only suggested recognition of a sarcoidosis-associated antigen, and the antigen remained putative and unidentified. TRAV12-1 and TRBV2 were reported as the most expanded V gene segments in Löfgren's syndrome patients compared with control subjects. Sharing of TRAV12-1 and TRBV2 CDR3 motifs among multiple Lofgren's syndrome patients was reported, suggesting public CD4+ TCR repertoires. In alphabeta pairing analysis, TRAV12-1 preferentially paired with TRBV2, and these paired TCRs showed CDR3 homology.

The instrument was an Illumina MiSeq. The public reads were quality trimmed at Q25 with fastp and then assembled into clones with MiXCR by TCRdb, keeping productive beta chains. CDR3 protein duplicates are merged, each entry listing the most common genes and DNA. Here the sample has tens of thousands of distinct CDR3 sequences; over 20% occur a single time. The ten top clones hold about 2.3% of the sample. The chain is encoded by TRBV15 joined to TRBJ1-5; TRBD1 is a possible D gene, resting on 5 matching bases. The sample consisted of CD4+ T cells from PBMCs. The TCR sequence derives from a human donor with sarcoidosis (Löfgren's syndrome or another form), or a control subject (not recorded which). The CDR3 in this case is CATSRGGGVKDQPQHF. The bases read TGTGCCACCAGCAGAGGAGGAGGGGTAAAAGATCAGCCCCAGCATTTT. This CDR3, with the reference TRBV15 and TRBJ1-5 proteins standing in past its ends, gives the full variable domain DAMVIQNPRYQVTQFGKPVTLSCSQTLNHNVMYWYQQKSSQAPKLLFHYYDKDFNNEADTPDNFQSRRPNTSFCFLDIRSPGLGDTAMYLCATSRGGGVKDQPQHFGDGTRLSIL.